This T cell receptor (beta chain) was retrieved from a study of T-cell reconstitution after alpha-beta-depleted transplantation in children. General study points: The high TCRbeta diversity at day 60 in some patients came from surviving recipient T cells and thymic progenitors. T-cell counts and diversity were attributed mostly to newly produced T cells one year after transplant. Alpha-beta T cells present about two months after transplant were reported to originate from several hundred expanded graft clones.

The TCRbeta library was prepared with unique molecular identifiers. From the PCR reads, TCRdb called clonotypes with MiXCR, one entry per CDR3 protein. The sample lists about 170,000 distinct CDR3 sequences; roughly 10% were seen once. This clonotype occurred many times. Its cognate antigen is unknown. Germline CDR1 is MNHNS and CDR2 is SASEGT. The V segment lost 6 bases and the J segment 0 bases; nucleotides outside the gene matches: 3. This CDR3 contains 14 residues. This receptor was taken from a boy aged 2 to 9 with acute myeloid leukemia, due to receive a stem cell transplant. Sample: PBMCs, taken before TCRalphabeta/CD19-depleted stem cell transplant. The chain joins TRBV6-1 to TRBJ1-1; 8 bases map to TRBD1. CDR3 DNA: TGTGCCAGCAGAGCAGGGGGCTTGAACACTGAAGCTTTCTTT. Protein: CASRAGGLNTEAFF.